The 31 T cell receptor beta chains below all came from one sample that was sequenced in a study of blood T cell repertoires in COVID-19. Clones were read by immunoSEQ multiplex PCR, and TCRdb kept only the in-frame ones, dropping some. The data hold some 60,000 clones, with around 81% observed a single time. The sequenced sample was peripheral blood. These receptors were taken from a woman of 80 years or more with acute or convalescent COVID-19.

The V gene is TRBV7-2, the J gene TRBJ1-3; TRBD1 aligns across 8 bases. The CDR3 covers 16 residues. V dropped 1 base and J dropped 4; count of bases not matched to a gene: 6. Germline lookup yields CDR1 SGHTA and CDR2 FQGNSA. CDR3 in amino acids: CASSLDWDRSGNTIYF. The CDR3 nucleotides read TGTGCCAGCAGCTTAGACTGGGACAGGTCCGGAAACACCATATATTTT.

V gene TRBV7-9 combines with J gene TRBJ2-7; 7 bases line up with TRBD2. With 0 bases clipped from V and 6 bases from J, the junction kept 14 bases outside the gene matches. Germline loops: CDR1 SEHNR, CDR2 FQNEAQ (reference sequence). The CDR3 covers 17 residues. DNA for the CDR3: TGTGCCAGCAGCTTAGCGAACTCCCGGACTAGAGTGAGCGAGCAGTACTTC. This sequence encodes CASSLANSRTRVSEQYF. The variable domain in full, completed from reference TRBV7-9 and TRBJ2-7, reads DTGVSQNPRHKITKRGQNVTFRCDPISEHNRLYWYRQTLGQGPEFLTYFQNEAQLEKSRLLSDRFSAERPKGSFSTLEIQRTEQGDSAMYLCASSLANSRTRVSEQYFGPGTRLTVT.

The chain is built from TRBV3-1 (or the pseudogene TRBV3-2) and TRBJ2-7; 8 bases line up with TRBD1. Germline lookup yields CDR1 LGHDT and CDR2 YNNKEL (reference sequence). The junction had 3 bases not matched to a gene; V was cut back by 3 bases and J by 5 bases. The CDR3 extends over 13 amino acids. This CDR3 reads CASSQQGANEQYF. CDR3 nucleotide sequence: TGTGCCAGCAGCCAGCAGGGGGCCAACGAGCAGTACTTC.

This sequence joins TRBV6-6 and TRBJ2-3, with 8 nucleotides matching TRBD2. The length of the CDR3 is 15 residues. The germline gives CDR1 MNHNY, CDR2 SVGAGI (reference sequence). Trimming removed 7 bases from V and 0 bases from J; junction bases left unmatched: 6. CDR3 in DNA: TGTGCCAGCAACGAATTAGCGGGGAGCACAGATACGCAGTATTTT. Translating gives CASNELAGSTDTQYF.

The table lists this clone with a count of one. This chain links TRBV3-1 (or the pseudogene TRBV3-2) with TRBJ2-5, with a tentative D call TRBD1 (5 bases). Germline CDR1 is LGHDT and CDR2 is YNNKEL (reference sequence). The CDR3 covers 15 residues. Trimming shortened V by 4 bases and J by 0 bases, and 12 bases separated the two germline ends. Here the CDR3 reads CASSLGALYQETQYF. The CDR3 DNA is TGTGCCAGCAGCCTAGGGGCTTTGTACCAAGAGACCCAGTACTTC.

The V and J genes are TRBV5-1 and TRBJ2-2; a possible D gene is TRBD2 (5 bases). The CDR3 extends over 15 amino acids. Deletions cut 2 bases from V and 4 bases from J, with 12 bases between. CDR1 is SGHRS, CDR2 YFSETQ, per germline. Here the CDR3 DNA reads TGCGCCAGCAGCTTCGTCTGGGAGACCACCGGGGAGCTGTTTTTT. This translates into CASSFVWETTGELFF.

The V gene is TRBV3-1 (or the pseudogene TRBV3-2), the J gene TRBJ1-3; D gene ambiguous. The CDR3 covers 15 residues. CDR1 is LGHDT and CDR2 is YNNKEL in the germline V gene (reference sequence). Trimming pared 4 bases from V and 0 bases from J, leaving 10 bases between. The CDR3 spells CASSRVQSSGNTIYF. The CDR3 DNA sequence: TGTGCCAGCAGCCGGGTACAGAGCTCTGGAAACACCATATATTTT.

The chain couples TRBV28 to TRBJ1-2; the D gene is possibly TRBD1 (6 bases). CDR1 is MDHEN and CDR2 is SYDVKM in the germline V gene. Trimming cost V 7 bases and J 8 bases, with 17 bases left between them. This CDR3 contains 13 residues. CDR3 nucleotides: TGTGCCAGCACCCCAGGGGTGGCGCGGGGCTACACCTTC. The encoded protein is CASTPGVARGYTF.

This clone has more than one count but fewer than ten. The chain links TRBV18 to TRBJ1-6; TRBD1 aligns across 8 bases. Germline-derived CDR1 and CDR2 are KGHSH and LQKENI. With V trimmed by 3 bases and J by 11 bases, 6 bases remained unmatched. The CDR3 spans 14 residues. In DNA form, the CDR3 reads TGTGCCAGCTCACCGGACAGGGCTAGTACACCCCTCCACTTT. Translation: CASSPDRASTPLHF.

The chain employs TRBV24-1 and TRBJ2-1, with 11 bases identical to TRBD2. Losses at the gene ends were 7 bases for V and 6 bases for J; bases not matched to a gene: 7. Germline CDR1 is KGHDR and CDR2 is SFDVKD. The CDR3 is made up of 15 amino acids. The CDR3 region has the DNA TGTGCCACCAGCATAGCGGGAGGGCCGGTCAATGAGCAGTTCTTC. As protein: CATSIAGGPVNEQFF.

The chain's CDR3 is CASSKFDEGGNSYEQYF. CDR3 sequence (DNA): TGTGCCAGCAGCAAATTTGATGAAGGCGGGAATTCCTACGAGCAGTACTTC. This chain links TRBV21-1 with TRBJ2-7; TRBD2 reflects the table's D call only, with no check against the DNA. TRBV21-1 is tagged as a pseudogene. The CDR3 sequence is 17 residues long.

This chain joins TRBV15 and TRBJ2-5; D is perhaps TRBD2 (5 bases). Germline V gives CDR1 LNHNV, CDR2 YYDKDF (reference sequence). Trimming stripped 1 base from V and 5 bases from J, with 8 bases between. This CDR3 contains 13 residues. The CDR3 here is CATSRGTGETQYF. The CDR3 DNA reads TGTGCCACCAGCAGAGGGACTGGGGAGACCCAGTACTTC.

The chain joins TRBV30 to TRBJ2-3; no clear D. Trimming cost V 0 bases and J 2 bases, with 9 bases left between them. The CDR3 has 14 amino acids. Germline values: CDR1 GTSNPN, CDR2 SVGIG (reference sequence). CDR3: CAWSVRSSTDTQYF. Here the CDR3 DNA reads TGTGCCTGGAGTGTAAGGAGTTCCACAGATACGCAGTATTTT.

This rearrangement joins TRBV19 to TRBJ1-1; D gene ambiguous. Germline-derived CDR1 and CDR2 are LNHDA and SQIVND (reference sequence). This CDR3 has 12 residues. V lost 1 base, J lost 11 bases, and 11 bases lay in between. CDR3 nucleotides: TGTGCCAGTAGTATAGGCCCCGACTGGGCTTTCTTT. Translation: CASSIGPDWAFF.

CDR3 loop: CASSPDFLTQYF. In nucleotides, the CDR3 is TGTGCCAGCTCACCGGACTTTCTTACGCAGTATTTT. This sequence joins TRBV18 and TRBJ2-3, with D maybe TRBD2 (5 bases). The CDR3 length is 12 residues. Looked up from germline, CDR1 is KGHSH and CDR2 is LQKENI. Trimming cost V 3 bases and J 8 bases, with 9 bases left between them.

Notes on this clone: Within the sample, other DNA sequences also encode this same CDR3. The chain couples TRBV7-3 to TRBJ2-7; 11 positions match TRBD1. The CDR3 is 13 amino acids. After removal of 5 bases from V and 6 bases from J, the junction contained 3 bases not matched to a gene. From germline, CDR1 is SGHTA and CDR2 FQGTGA. The CDR3 coding sequence is TGTGCCAGCAGCCCGGGGACAGGGGGCGAGCAGTACTTC. Translating gives CASSPGTGGEQYF.

The chain carries TRBV5-1 and TRBJ1-1; tentatively, D is TRBD1 (5 bases). The germline CDR1 and CDR2 sequences are SGHRS and YFSETQ. Trimming stripped 4 bases from V and 1 base from J, with 14 bases between. This CDR3 is built from 15 residues. CDR3 protein: CASSRDSTRNTEAFF. The DNA for the CDR3 is TGCGCCAGCAGCAGGGACTCAACAAGGAACACTGAAGCTTTCTTT.

The chain carries TRBV10-3 and TRBJ2-5, with TRBD1 matching over 7 bases. The J segment lost 0 bases and the V segment lost 5 bases, leaving 9 bases of the junction unmatched. CDR3 length: 16 amino acids. The germline V gene encodes CDR1 ENHRY and CDR2 SYGVKD. In nucleotides, the CDR3 is TGTGCCATCAGTAACGAACGGACAGGTGACCAAGAGACCCAGTACTTC. It codes for CAISNERTGDQETQYF.

This chain joins TRBV7-2 and TRBJ2-5; TRBD2 matches at 14 bases. The CDR3 has 16 residues. In germline, CDR1 is SGHTA, CDR2 FQGNSA. V dropped 4 bases and J dropped 1; count of bases not matched to a gene: 2. The CDR3 DNA is TGTGCCAGCAGCTCAGGACTAGCGGGGGGCCAAGAGACCCAGTACTTC. It encodes CASSSGLAGGQETQYF.

The rearrangement links TRBV6-2 or TRBV6-3 to TRBJ2-7; D ambiguous. Trimming stripped 3 bases from V and 2 bases from J, with 20 bases between. This CDR3 has 17 amino acids. Germline V lookup: CDR1 MNHEY, CDR2 SVGEGT. The CDR3 sequence: CASSYPSRGPTTYEQYF. The CDR3 DNA follows: TGTGCCAGCAGTTATCCGAGTCGCGGCCCTACTACCTACGAGCAGTACTTC.

V and J are TRBV2 and TRBJ2-3; TRBD2 is a possible D gene (5 bases). Per the germline V gene, CDR1 is SNHLY and CDR2 is FYNNEI. The CDR3 contains 15 residues. Between the trimmed V and J ends, which lost 4 bases and 6 bases, there was a span of 17 bases. For the CDR3, the DNA is TGTGCCAGCAGTGGGAGGTCAGTAGGATTGGATACGCAGTATTTT. It specifies CASSGRSVGLDTQYF.

The J gene is TRBJ2-7, the V gene TRBV6-5, with D possibly TRBD1 on 5 matching bases. V dropped 3 bases and J dropped 2 bases, with 11 bases sitting between them. In germline, CDR1 is MNHEY, CDR2 SVGAGI. CDR3 size: 14 residues. The CDR3 sequence: CASSYFDSTYEQYF. CDR3 DNA sequence: TGTGCCAGCAGTTATTTCGACAGTACCTACGAGCAGTACTTC.

The genes are TRBV7-6 and TRBJ2-2, with TRBD2 matching 14 bases. Germline-derived CDR1 and CDR2 are SGHVS and FNYEAQ. This CDR3 is 18 amino acids long. The junction had 12 bases not matched to a gene; V was cut back by 6 bases and J by 6 bases. The CDR3 region has the DNA TGTGCCAGCAGTTCCGGACTAGCGGGAGGTTTACTTCCCGGGGAGCTGTTTTTT. It yields the protein CASSSGLAGGLLPGELFF.

This rearrangement joins TRBV10-3 to TRBJ2-7; 12 bases align to TRBD1. This CDR3 contains 15 residues. Germline values: CDR1 ENHRY, CDR2 SYGVKD. V shed 0 bases, J shed 5 bases, and the junction held 2 bases outside the gene matches. The CDR3 DNA sequence: TGTGCCATCAGTGAGTCGGGACAGGGGGCGGACGAGCAGTACTTC. Protein: CAISESGQGADEQYF.

This chain connects TRBV7-8 to TRBJ1-2; the D gene is possibly TRBD1 (6 bases). The V gene lost 5 bases and the J gene lost 6 bases, with 22 bases spanning the gap. Germline values: CDR1 SGHVS, CDR2 FQNEAQ. The CDR3 extends over 16 amino acids. CDR3 in DNA: TGTGCCAGCAGCCCAAGGACAGTGCTGGGCTCCAATGGCTACACCTTC. This gives the protein CASSPRTVLGSNGYTF.

The V gene is TRBV29-1, the J gene TRBJ1-1; the D gene is possibly TRBD1 (5 bases). The germline V gene has CDR1 SQVTM and CDR2 ANQGSEA. Trimming took 3 bases from V and 5 from J, leaving 13 bases between them. The CDR3 spans 13 residues. CDR3 sequence reads: CSVEGRAGTEAFF. The CDR3 DNA reads as TGCAGCGTTGAGGGCAGGGCGGGGACTGAAGCTTTCTTT.

The chain combines TRBV7-9 with TRBJ2-5, with TRBD1 matching 8 bases. J lost 5 bases, V lost 5 bases, and 7 bases had no gene match. The germline CDR1 and CDR2 sequences are SEHNR and FQNEAQ (reference sequence). This CDR3 comprises 14 residues. The CDR3 here is CASSLGQGTETQYF. The DNA for the CDR3 is TGTGCCAGCAGCCTCGGACAGGGCACGGAGACCCAGTACTTC. Variable domain in full (rest from reference TRBV7-9 and TRBJ2-5): DTGVSQNPRHKITKRGQNVTFRCDPISEHNRLYWYRQTLGQGPEFLTYFQNEAQLEKSRLLSDRFSAERPKGSFSTLEIQRTEQGDSAMYLCASSLGQGTETQYFGPGTRLLVL.

This clone appeared a few times. V usage is TRBV6-5 and J usage is TRBJ1-1; 8 bases are shared with TRBD1. The junction had 6 bases not matched to a gene; V was cut back by 6 bases and J by 0 bases. Germline V gene lookup returns CDR1 MNHEY and CDR2 SVGAGI. The CDR3 is made up of 15 amino acids. The chain's CDR3 is CASSGQGLMNTEAFF. For the CDR3, the DNA is TGTGCCAGCAGCGGACAGGGCCTTATGAACACTGAAGCTTTCTTT.

The rearrangement uses TRBV5-1 and TRBJ1-2, with D maybe TRBD1 (5 bases). The germline gives CDR1 SGHRS, CDR2 YFSETQ. The CDR3 consists of 12 residues. V was shortened by 4 bases and J by 4 bases, with 8 bases between the two germline ends. The CDR3 is CASSPDTYGYTF. CDR3 DNA: TGCGCCAGCAGCCCGGACACCTATGGCTACACCTTC. The whole variable domain, filled in from reference TRBV5-1 and TRBJ1-2, reads KAGVTQTPRYLIKTRGQQVTLSCSPISGHRSVSWYQQTPGQGLQFLFEYFSETQRNKGNFPGRFSGRQFSNSRSEMNVSTLELGDSALYLCASSPDTYGYTFGSGTRLTVV.

This chain connects TRBV12-3 or TRBV12-4 to TRBJ1-2; D might be TRBD1 (6 bases). This CDR3 contains 12 residues. V lost 4 bases, J lost 7 bases, and 10 bases lay in between. CDR3 nucleotide sequence: TGTGCCAGCAGTTCCTACAGGGTTGGCTACACCTTC. Its translation: CASSSYRVGYTF.

The CDR3 region has the DNA TGTGCCAGCAGTTACAGTGGGCACATTGAAGCTTTCTTT. Its translation: CASSYSGHIEAFF. The chain uses TRBV6-6 and TRBJ1-1; D unresolved. Looked up from germline, CDR1 is MNHNY and CDR2 is SVGAGI (reference sequence). The V and J ends lost 2 bases and 7 bases respectively, with 11 bases between them. This CDR3 has 13 amino acids.